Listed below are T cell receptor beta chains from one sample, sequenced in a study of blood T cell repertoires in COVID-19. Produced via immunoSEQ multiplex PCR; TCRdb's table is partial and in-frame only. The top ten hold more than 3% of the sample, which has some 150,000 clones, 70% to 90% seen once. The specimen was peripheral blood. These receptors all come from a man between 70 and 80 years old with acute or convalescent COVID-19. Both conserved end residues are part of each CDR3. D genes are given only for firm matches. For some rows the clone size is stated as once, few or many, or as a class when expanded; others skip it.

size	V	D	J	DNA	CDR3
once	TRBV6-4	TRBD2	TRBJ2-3	TGTGCCAGCAGTGACTCAGGACTAGCTGCAGATACGCAGTATTTT	CASSDSGLAADTQYF
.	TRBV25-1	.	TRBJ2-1	TGTGCCAGCAGACGACTAGAACTCAATGAGCAGTTCTTC	CASRRLELNEQFF
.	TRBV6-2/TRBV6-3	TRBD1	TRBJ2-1	TGTGCCAGCAGCTCCATACAGGGGAAGCAGTTCTTC	CASSSIQGKQFF
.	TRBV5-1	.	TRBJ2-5	TGCGCCAGCAGCGCGGGGGCTCAAGAGACCCAGTACTTC	CASSAGAQETQYF
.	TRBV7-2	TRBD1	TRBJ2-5	TGTGCCAGCAGCCCGGACAGGGAAGCTGGAGAGACCCAGTACTTC	CASSPDREAGETQYF
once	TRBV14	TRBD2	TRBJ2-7	TGTGCCAGCAGCCTCCCGGGGGGGAAGCAGTACTTC	CASSLPGGKQYF
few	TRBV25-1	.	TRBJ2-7	TGTGCCAGCAGTGAACCCACGCGGGTTAACGAGCAGTACTTC	CASSEPTRVNEQYF
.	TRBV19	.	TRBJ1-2	TGTGCCAGTAGTGCCGCAGGGGCTCCCTATGGCTACACCTTC	CASSAAGAPYGYTF
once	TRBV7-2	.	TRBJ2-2	TGTGCCAGCAGCTTAAGCCGGGAGCGGCCGAACACCGGGGAGCTGTTTTTT	CASSLSRERPNTGELFF
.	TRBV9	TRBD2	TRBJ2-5	TGTGCCAGCAGCGTAGACATCGCGCTAGCGGGGCAAGAGACCCAGTACTTC	CASSVDIALAGQETQYF
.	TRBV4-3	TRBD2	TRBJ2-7	TGCGCCAGCAGCGCCGAGGGTAGCGGGAGATACGAGCAGTACTTC	CASSAEGSGRYEQYF
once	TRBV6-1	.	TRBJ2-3	TGTGCCAGCAGTGAAGAAGGGAGGAGTAATACGCAGTATTTT	CASSEEGRSNTQYF
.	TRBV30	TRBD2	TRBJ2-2	TGTGCCTGGAGTGTCGGACTAGCGGGAGCCGGGGAGCTGTTTTTT	CAWSVGLAGAGELFF
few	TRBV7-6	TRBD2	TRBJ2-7	TGTGCCAGCAGCCCGGGACTAGCCCACGCCACGAGCTCCTACGAGCAGTACTTC	CASSPGLAHATSSYEQYF
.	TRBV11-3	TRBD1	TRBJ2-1	TGTGCCAGCAGCTGGGATTCCGGGACAGGGTATAATGAGCAGTTCTTC	CASSWDSGTGYNEQFF
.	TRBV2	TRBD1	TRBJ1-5	TGTGCCAGCTCCCTACAGGGGCTCAATCAGCCCCAGCATTTT	CASSLQGLNQPQHF